The 23 T cell receptor beta chains listed next were all sequenced from one sample in a study of vaccination and CD4 T cells after COVID-19. Cultured CD4+ T cells had their DNA profiled by the Oncomine TCR Beta short-read assay. TCRdb ran MiXCR on the PCR reads and lists one entry per CDR3 protein. Here the sample spans about 12,000 distinct CDR3 sequences, roughly 31% being singletons. These TCRs' antigens remain unknown. The treatment denotes: roughly 10-day PBMC culture with coronavirus spike peptide pools or control peptides (ViraFEST assay). This sample comprised CD4+ T cells from blood, cultured in vitro, obtained before SARS-CoV-2 vaccination. Source of these receptors: a human donor who received a COVID-19 vaccine.

V usage is TRBV12-5 and J usage is TRBJ1-5; D possibly corresponds to TRBD1 (5 bases). This CDR3 comprises 14 residues. The germline CDR1 and CDR2 sequences are LGHNT and FRNRAP. V gave up 6 bases and J gave up 4 bases, with 13 bases separating them. The CDR3 region has the DNA TGTGCTAGTGGCCCGGGACCGGTAAATCAGCCCCAGCATTTT. This gives the protein CASGPGPVNQPQHF.

Only a few counts were recorded for this clonotype. The V gene is TRBV24-1, the J gene TRBJ2-2; possible D gene TRBD1, 6 bases. Trimming stripped 4 bases from V and 6 bases from J, with 17 bases between. In germline, CDR1 is KGHDR, CDR2 SFDVKD. The length of the CDR3 is 16 residues. The CDR3 region has the DNA TGTGCCACCAGTGACTACAGGGTAAGTCATCCCGGGGAGCTGTTTTTT. Translation gives CATSDYRVSHPGELFF.

The V and J genes are TRBV20-1 and TRBJ2-1; perhaps D is TRBD1 or TRBD2 (6 bases each). The CDR3 covers 14 residues. Germline CDR1 is DFQATT and CDR2 is SNEGSKA (reference sequence). Trimming took 3 bases from V and 6 from J, leaving 15 bases between them. CDR3 coding DNA: TGCAGTGCTAGTGAGGGGGGCGAGGGCAATGAGCAGTTCTTC. This sequence encodes CSASEGGEGNEQFF.

This chain joins TRBV5-4 and TRBJ2-5; TRBD2 aligns across 11 bases. V was pared by 4 bases and J by 2 bases, with 4 bases of the junction left unmatched. The germline V gene encodes CDR1 SGHNT and CDR2 YYREEE (reference sequence). CDR3 length equals 15 residues. The CDR3 nucleotides read TGTGCCAGCAGCGGACGACTAGCGGGGCAAGAGACCCAGTACTTC. It specifies CASSGRLAGQETQYF.

This chain links TRBV6-1 with TRBJ2-7; possibly TRBD2 for D (7 bases). The CDR3 extends over 15 amino acids. Trimming took 7 bases from V and 3 from J, leaving 19 bases between them. CDR1 and CDR2 (germline): MNHNS, SASEGT. DNA for the CDR3: TGTGCCAGCACCAGGGAGGGGGTCGGGAACTACGAGCAGTACTTC. This gives the protein CASTREGVGNYEQYF.

Turning to this clonotype: The junction departs from the called germline gene at one end, perhaps through a read error. The chain is built from TRBV7-8 and TRBJ1-3; D possibly corresponds to TRBD1 (5 bases). The length of the CDR3 is 14 residues. Germline V gene sequence: CDR1 SGHVS, CDR2 FQNEAQ. The CDR3 sequence is CGSTGRPSGNTIYF. In nucleotides, the CDR3 is TGTGGCAGCACGGGACGGCCCTCTGGAAACACCATATATTTT.

This clonotype was counted only a few times. The chain uses TRBV11-3 and TRBJ1-2, with a tentative D call TRBD1 (5 bases). CDR3 size: 14 residues. Trimming took off 5 bases at V and 0 bases at J, with 10 bases between the two ends. CDR1 is SGHNT and CDR2 is YENEEA in the germline V gene. CDR3 sequence reads: CASSSRVTNYGYTF. Here the CDR3 DNA reads TGTGCCAGCAGCAGCAGGGTTACTAACTATGGCTACACCTTC.

This clonotype has a handful of counts. This rearrangement joins TRBV25-1 to TRBJ1-1, with D perhaps matching TRBD1 (5 bases). V gave up 2 bases and J gave up 0 bases, with 19 bases separating them. The CDR3 covers 18 residues. Looked up from germline, CDR1 is MGHDK and CDR2 is SYGVNS. The CDR3 nucleotides read TGTGCCAGCAGTGAAAGCCCGGGACCGACGCTAGTGAACACTGAAGCTTTCTTT. Translation gives CASSESPGPTLVNTEAFF.

The V and J genes are TRBV20-1 and TRBJ2-7; 11 nucleotides match TRBD2. Germline CDR1 and CDR2: DFQATT and SNEGSKA (reference sequence). The CDR3 is 14 amino acids. V dropped 7 bases and J dropped 6; count of bases not matched to a gene: 11. CDR3 bases: TGCAGTGTTAAACCCACTAGCGGGGGCTCCGAGCAGTACTTC. It encodes CSVKPTSGGSEQYF.

The CDR3, as DNA: TGTGCCAGCAGCGTGGGGACTAGCGGGGGGGCCACTCCAAGCACAGATACGCAGTATTTT. Protein: CASSVGTSGGATPSTDTQYF. The V call is TRBV9, the J call TRBJ2-3, with 16 bases identical to TRBD2. V gave up 2 bases and J gave up 0 bases; unmatched junction bases: 9. Germline V gene lookup returns CDR1 SGDLS and CDR2 YYNGEE. The CDR3 runs to 20 residues. Complete variable domain (other parts from reference TRBV9 and TRBJ2-3): DSGVTQTPKHLITATGQRVTLRCSPRSGDLSVYWYQQSLDQGLQFLIQYYNGEERAKGNILERFSAQQFPDLHSELNLSSLELGDSALYFCASSVGTSGGATPSTDTQYFGPGTRLTVL.

This clonotype was seen a few times. The rearrangement joins TRBV20-1 to TRBJ2-3, with TRBD1 identical over 11 bases. V trimming: 3 bases; J trimming: 3 bases; junction bases outside the gene matches: 11. The CDR3 extends over 17 amino acids. Germline V gene lookup returns CDR1 DFQATT and CDR2 SNEGSKA (reference sequence). This CDR3 is CSASSSGQGVRTDTQYF. CDR3 nucleotides: TGCAGTGCTAGTTCGTCGGGACAGGGGGTCCGGACAGATACGCAGTATTTT.

The rearrangement uses TRBV12-3 or TRBV12-4 and TRBJ1-2; tentative D call: TRBD1 (5 bases). Trimming took 7 bases from V and 2 from J, leaving 14 bases between them. This CDR3 comprises 14 residues. The CDR3 DNA reads as TGTGCCAGCATCGGGGTTAGGGGAAACTATGGCTACACCTTC. This sequence encodes CASIGVRGNYGYTF.

The chain links TRBV30 to TRBJ1-6; maybe TRBD1 (6 bases). The CDR3 is 13 residues long. Germline values: CDR1 GTSNPN, CDR2 SVGIG (reference sequence). The V gene lost 1 base and the J gene lost 5 bases, with 6 bases spanning the gap. The CDR3 sequence is CAWSDRDNSPLHF. The CDR3 nucleotides read TGTGCCTGGAGTGACAGGGATAATTCACCCCTCCACTTT.

This clonotype appeared a few times. V gene TRBV27 combines with J gene TRBJ1-1; TRBD1 is a possible D gene (5 bases). V lost 3 bases to trimming and J lost 4 bases, with 21 bases between them. CDR3 size: 17 residues. CDR1 MNHEY and CDR2 SMNVEV come from the germline V gene (reference sequence). The CDR3 region has the DNA TGTGCCAGCAGTTTTGTTTATTCGGGCACCGGGGGCACTGAAGCTTTCTTT. Translating gives CASSFVYSGTGGTEAFF.

This clonotype turned up a few times. The chain carries TRBV6-1 and TRBJ1-2, with a weak D call TRBD1 (5 bases). The germline V and J ends were trimmed by 5 bases and 7 bases, with 20 bases remaining between them. From germline, CDR1 is MNHNS and CDR2 SASEGT. This CDR3 comprises 15 residues. The CDR3 sequence: CASSRSPGGGIGYTF. Here the CDR3 DNA reads TGTGCCAGCAGTCGATCTCCCGGCGGGGGGATTGGCTACACCTTC.

This clonotype was detected a few times. The rearrangement uses TRBV2 and TRBJ2-3; no clear D. CDR1 and CDR2 (germline): SNHLY, FYNNEI. With 5 bases removed from V and 0 bases from J, the gap between germline ends came to 12 bases. The CDR3 contains 15 residues. DNA for the CDR3: TGTGCCAGCAGTTCCCGAGATGGGAGCACAGATACGCAGTATTTT. Translated, it gives CASSSRDGSTDTQYF. Filled out from reference TRBV2 and TRBJ2-3, the complete variable domain reads EPEVTQTPSHQVTQMGQEVILRCVPISNHLYFYWYRQILGQKVEFLVSFYNNEISEKSEIFDDQFSVERPDGSNFTLKIRSTKLEDSAMYFCASSSRDGSTDTQYFGPGTRLTVL.

The chain is built from TRBV15 and TRBJ1-1; unclear D gene. CDR1 and CDR2 from the germline V gene are LNHNV and YYDKDF (reference sequence). This CDR3 has 14 residues. The V end lost 0 bases, the J end lost 4 bases, and 9 bases lay between the germline ends. The CDR3 reads CATSRDTRTTEAFF. The CDR3 DNA reads TGTGCCACCAGCAGAGATACCAGGACCACTGAAGCTTTCTTT.

The CDR3 loop is CAWSVDNPGNTGELFF. The CDR3 coding sequence is TGTGCCTGGAGTGTCGATAACCCAGGGAACACCGGGGAGCTGTTTTTT. The chain links TRBV30 to TRBJ2-2; D gene uncertain. Trimming pared 0 bases from V and 1 base from J, leaving 12 bases between. The germline V gene has CDR1 GTSNPN and CDR2 SVGIG (reference sequence). The CDR3 has 16 residues. The whole variable domain, filled in from reference TRBV30 and TRBJ2-2, reads SQTIHQWPATLVQPVGSPLSLECTVEGTSNPNLYWYRQAAGRGLQLLFYSVGIGQISSEVPQNLSASRPQDRQFILSSKKLLLSDSGFYLCAWSVDNPGNTGELFFGEGSRLTVL.

The gene calls are TRBV27 and TRBJ1-6; perhaps TRBD1 as D (5 bases). The germline V gene encodes CDR1 MNHEY and CDR2 SMNVEV (reference sequence). The CDR3 has 14 residues. The V and J ends lost 3 bases and 8 bases respectively, with 11 bases between them. The CDR3 reads CASSFAGGDSPLHF. In DNA form, the CDR3 reads TGTGCCAGCAGTTTTGCAGGAGGGGATTCACCCCTCCACTTT.

The chain joins TRBV19 to TRBJ1-5; 8 positions match TRBD1. This CDR3 comprises 14 residues. Trimming cost V 4 bases and J 6 bases; bases outside gene matches: 5. Per the germline V gene, CDR1 is LNHDA and CDR2 is SQIVND (reference sequence). In DNA form, the CDR3 reads TGTGCCAGTAGTACAGGGGGCGGTGGTCAGCCCCAGCATTTT. This translates into CASSTGGGGQPQHF.

The chain uses TRBV20-1 and TRBJ2-4, with 9 bases that match TRBD1. CDR1 and CDR2 (germline): DFQATT, SNEGSKA (reference sequence). The CDR3 covers 12 residues. Trimming took 5 bases from V and 9 from J; bases not matched to a gene: 5. CDR3 nucleotide sequence: TGCAGTGCTCCGGACAGGGGAAGCATTCAGTACTTC. It is translated as CSAPDRGSIQYF.

The chain couples TRBV19 to TRBJ1-6; maybe TRBD1 (6 bases). The CDR3 spans 14 residues. CDR1 is LNHDA and CDR2 is SQIVND in the germline V gene (reference sequence). The V end lost 7 bases, the J end lost 8 bases, and 15 bases lay between the germline ends. The CDR3 sequence: CASTLRGRDSPLHF. The CDR3 region has the DNA TGTGCCAGTACCCTCCGGGGGCGGGATTCACCCCTCCACTTT.

This clonotype was counted only a few times. The genes are TRBV6-1 and TRBJ1-2, with a weak D call TRBD1 (6 bases). This CDR3 contains 13 residues. V was cut by 2 bases and J by 5 bases, with 9 bases left in between. The germline CDR1 and CDR2 sequences are MNHNS and SASEGT. In DNA, the CDR3 is TGTGCCAGCAGTGAATTAGGGGGGTATGGCTACACCTTC. Amino acids: CASSELGGYGYTF.